This TCR beta chain was recovered during a study of CD8 T cells in Susac syndrome. Reverse transcription of roughly 0.5 to 1 ug RNA was carried out with random hexamers. TCR beta CDR3 was amplified by immunoSEQ covering 54 Vbeta and 13 Jbeta. TCRdb re-derived calls from the immunoSEQ multiplex PCR reads in MiXCR, one entry per CDR3 protein. The top ten hold roughly 0.13% of the sample, which has 200,000 or so distinct CDR3 sequences, approximately 90% seen once. TCR beta sequencing was performed on blood CD8+ and CD4+ T cells. TEMRA cells were enriched by FACS, while CD8+ and CD4+ T cells were obtained through a negative isolation that was performed magnetically. As concerns this clonotype: Antigen: not known.

The junction had 3 bases not matched to a gene; V was cut back by 4 bases and J by 5 bases. Germline V gene lookup returns CDR1 SGHDT and CDR2 YYEEEE. The CDR3 consists of 13 residues. Study results and caveats: The study's TCR sequencing and HLA analysis drew on a certain number of individuals. That number was acknowledged as relatively small.

V is TRBV5-6 and J is TRBJ2-1; 7 bases agree with TRBD2. The TCR comes from a human donor with multiple sclerosis. Sequenced sample: CD8+ T cells from PBMCs. The CDR3 bases are TGTGCCAGCAGCCTTGGGAGGGACAATGAGCAGTTCTTC. Its translation: CASSLGRDNEQFF.